This TCR beta chain appears in the sequencing data of a study of blood T cell repertoires in COVID-19. Study-wide context: Researchers got acute and convalescent COVID-19 samples from the United States, Italy and Spain. T cells, B-cell-depleted T cells, or PBMCs provided the cDNA or gDNA that served as material.

This clone occurred a few times. Study processing details: Scientists estimated how many nucleated cells there were by amplifying reference gene primers. Clones were read by immunoSEQ multiplex PCR, and TCRdb kept only the in-frame ones, dropping some. The DNA was the basis for D and trimming; V, J and clone size are from that table. The data show some 50,000 clones, 75% to 90% seen once. Germline-derived CDR1 and CDR2 are SGHVS and FQNEAQ. Deletions cut 5 bases from V and 9 bases from J, with 20 bases between. The CDR3 is 15 residues long. The specimen was peripheral blood. The receptor was isolated from a human donor in a cohort sampled during active COVID-19. The chain joins TRBV7-8 to TRBJ1-5; weak D call: TRBD1 (6 bases). CDR3 in DNA: TGTGCCAGCAGCCCGGGCCCGACAGGATGGCTGCCCCAGCATTTT. Its translation: CASSPGPTGWLPQHF. Full variable domain (remainder filled in from reference TRBV7-8 and TRBJ1-5): GAGVSQSPRYKVAKRGQDVALRCDPISGHVSLFWYQQALGQGPEFLTYFQNEAQLDKSGLPSDRFFAERPEGSVSTLKIQRTQQEDSAVYLCASSPGPTGWLPQHFGDGTRLSIL.